The T cell receptor (beta chain) under discussion was sequenced for a study of shared clonotypes between healthy human individuals. Findings and caveats of the study: What rarefaction showed was incomplete sorted-subset sequencing despite large depth. Limited genetic and exposure-history diversity came from having few donors.

Trimming stripped 1 base from V and 0 bases from J, with 7 bases between. Looked up from germline, CDR1 is LNHNV and CDR2 is YYDKDF (reference sequence). The CDR3 is made up of 15 amino acids. On this clone: Its specificity is unknown.

When replicate PCRs were run on sorted subsets, they used 200 ng DNA, some 33,000 T cell genomes. Only in-frame clones appear in the TCRdb table, and some are missing; sequencing was by immunoSEQ multiplex PCR. Of approximately 1,000,000 clones in the sample, approximately 75% were seen once. This chain joins TRBV15 and TRBJ1-5; no clear D gene. The sequencing sample was made of memory CD4+ T cells from PBMCs. The subset is: CD45RA-negative fraction. This clonotype was sampled from a man between 18 and 29 years old in good health. Some clones in this sample may be carry-over from other donors' samples. DNA for the CDR3: TGTGCCACCAGCAGAGGACAAGTTAGCAATCAGCCCCAGCATTTT. Amino acid sequence: CATSRGQVSNQPQHF.